These 29 T cell receptor beta chains came from one sample sequenced in a study of cytomegalovirus exposure and HLA in healthy donors. Researchers ran the PCR with 60 Vbeta and 13 Jbeta primers. Method: immunoSEQ multiplex PCR; TCRdb's copy keeps in-frame clones and lacks some. The table has almost 70,000 clones, more than 60% seen once. The sample was PBMCs. Receptors were obtained from a male donor in good health and CMV-seropositive.

The chain joins TRBV5-4 to TRBJ1-2; the D gene is possibly TRBD1 (6 bases). Germline CDR1 reads SGHNT; CDR2 reads YYREEE (reference sequence). V was pared by 5 bases and J by 7 bases, with 18 bases between. The length of the CDR3 is 14 residues. CDR3 in DNA: TGTGCCAGCAGGCCGGAAAGGGGGGGTTTTGGCTACACCTTC. It translates to CASRPERGGFGYTF. Full variable domain (rest looked up from reference TRBV5-4 and TRBJ1-2): ETGVTQSPTHLIKTRGQQVTLRCSSQSGHNTVSWYQQALGQGPQFIFQYYREEENGRGNFPPRFSGLQFPNYSSELNVNALELDDSALYLCASRPERGGFGYTFGSGTRLTVV.

The V and J genes are TRBV19 and TRBJ2-7; D may be TRBD1 (6 bases). Germline V gene sequence: CDR1 LNHDA, CDR2 SQIVND (reference sequence). This CDR3 comprises 19 residues. With 6 bases removed from V and 2 bases from J, the gap between germline ends came to 29 bases. CDR3: CASSLVDSRQEVSTYEQYF. The CDR3 DNA reads TGTGCCAGTAGCTTGGTGGACTCCAGACAGGAAGTATCAACCTACGAGCAGTACTTC. Full variable domain (outside the CDR3, taken from reference TRBV19 and TRBJ2-7): DGGITQSPKYLFRKEGQNVTLSCEQNLNHDAMYWYRQDPGQGLRLIYYSQIVNDFQKGDIAEGYSVSREKKESFPLTVTSAQKNPTAFYLCASSLVDSRQEVSTYEQYFGPGTRLTVT.

This clone has a handful of counts. This sequence joins TRBV7-2 and TRBJ2-1; D might be TRBD2 (6 bases). V lost 5 bases, J lost 5 bases, and 10 bases lay in between. The CDR3 contains 13 residues. CDR1 SGHTA and CDR2 FQGNSA come from the germline V gene. The CDR3 region has the DNA TGTGCCAGCAGCACCTGGAGGGACAATGAGCAGTTCTTC. Encoded protein: CASSTWRDNEQFF.

The V and J genes are TRBV5-1 and TRBJ2-1; TRBD2 matches at 16 bases. After removal of 7 bases from V and 10 bases from J, the junction contained 17 bases not matched to a gene. CDR3 length: 18 amino acids. Looked up from germline, CDR1 is SGHRS and CDR2 is YFSETQ. The CDR3 nucleotides read TGCGCCAGCCGCGGGGACAGCGGGACTAGCGGGGGGGCAGGGGAGCAGTTCTTC. Translating it yields CASRGDSGTSGGAGEQFF.

The sample holds a few counts of this clone. This sequence joins TRBV5-4 and TRBJ1-1; D is perhaps TRBD1 (5 bases). V lost 5 bases and J 6 bases, leaving 17 bases between the germline ends. Germline-derived CDR1 and CDR2 are SGHNT and YYREEE (reference sequence). The CDR3 loop spans 14 amino acids. The CDR3 DNA follows: TGTGCCAGCAGATTTGGGGGGGGGTCCGCTGAAGCTTTCTTT. This encodes CASRFGGGSAEAFF.

The chain joins TRBV7-3 to TRBJ2-6; D is unresolved. Germline-derived CDR1 and CDR2 are SGHTA and FQGTGA. Trimming pared 3 bases from V and 1 base from J, leaving 13 bases between. The CDR3 sequence is 17 residues long. The CDR3 DNA sequence: TGTGCCAGCAGCTTGAGGCCCCCGTCTTCTGGGGCCAACGTCCTGACTTTC. This codes for CASSLRPPSSGANVLTF.

The chain uses TRBV6-6 and TRBJ2-7, with D uncertain. This CDR3 has 13 amino acids. Trimming removed 5 bases from V and 2 bases from J, with 10 bases in between. From germline, CDR1 is MNHNY and CDR2 SVGAGI (reference sequence). Here the CDR3 reads CASSSAVTYEQYF. CDR3 sequence (DNA): TGTGCCAGCAGTAGCGCGGTAACCTACGAGCAGTACTTC.

The CDR3, as DNA: TGTGCCAGCAGCTTAGATCACGGCAGGGGGTCGGGCAGCCAGTACTTC. This translates into CASSLDHGRGSGSQYF. This sequence joins TRBV11-2 and TRBJ2-5, with TRBD1 matching over 7 bases. This CDR3 contains 16 residues. The germline CDR1 and CDR2 sequences are SGHAT and FQNNGV. V trimming: 0 bases; J trimming: 10 bases; junction bases outside the gene matches: 14.

There are a few counts of this clone. The rearrangement links TRBV7-2 to TRBJ2-7, with D hard to call. The V and J ends lost 1 base and 2 bases respectively, with 12 bases between them. CDR3 length: 15 amino acids. The V gene's germline CDR1 is SGHTA and CDR2 FQGNSA. Here the CDR3 DNA reads TGTGCCAGCAGCTTAGAACTCGGCGGAACCTACGAGCAGTACTTC. Amino acid sequence: CASSLELGGTYEQYF.

The chain is built from TRBV4-3 and TRBJ1-3; no definite D call. The CDR3 sequence is 14 residues long. CDR1 and CDR2 (germline): LGHNA, YSLEER. Trimming stripped 0 bases from V and 4 bases from J, with 7 bases between. The CDR3 nucleotides are TGCGCCAGCAGCCAAGATTTCGGGGGAAACACCATATATTTT. Translated, it gives CASSQDFGGNTIYF.

The CDR3 sequence: CAWRSLRHEAFF. In DNA form, the CDR3 reads TGTGCCTGGAGGTCGCTGAGGCATGAAGCTTTCTTT. The chain employs TRBV30 and TRBJ1-1; D is ambiguous. Germline CDR1 GTSNPN, CDR2 SVGIG (reference sequence). V dropped 3 bases and J dropped 7 bases, with 12 bases sitting between them. The CDR3 consists of 12 residues.

The count of this clone is one. DNA for the CDR3: TGCAGCGTTGAATACGGGAACACTGAAGCTTTCTTT. This encodes CSVEYGNTEAFF. The gene calls are TRBV29-1 and TRBJ1-1, with unresolved D. Deletions cut 2 bases from V and 1 base from J, with 5 bases between. The CDR3 sequence is 12 residues long. Germline CDR1 SQVTM, CDR2 ANQGSEA.

The rearrangement joins TRBV14 to TRBJ1-1; possible D gene TRBD1, 6 bases. CDR3 length equals 13 residues. Germline V gene lookup returns CDR1 SGHDN and CDR2 FVKESK. The V and J ends lost 4 bases and 1 base respectively, with 7 bases between them. This CDR3 is CASSRGQNTEAFF. The DNA for the CDR3 is TGTGCCAGCAGCCGGGGACAGAACACTGAAGCTTTCTTT. Looking up the rest from reference TRBV14 and TRBJ1-1 gives the full variable domain: EAGVTQFPSHSVIEKGQTVTLRCDPISGHDNLYWYRRVMGKEIKFLLHFVKESKQDESGMPNNRFLAERTGGTYSTLKVQPAELEDSGVYFCASSRGQNTEAFFGQGTRLTVV.

The chain employs TRBV7-6 and TRBJ2-2; D is unresolved. In germline, CDR1 is SGHVS, CDR2 FNYEAQ. This CDR3 comprises 14 residues. Trimming removed 1 base from V and 3 bases from J, with 6 bases in between. CDR3 sequence: CASSLEPDTGELFF. CDR3 in DNA: TGTGCCAGCAGCTTAGAGCCGGACACCGGGGAGCTGTTTTTT.

The chain couples TRBV7-2 to TRBJ2-7; 9 bases match TRBD2. CDR3 length: 14 amino acids. The germline V gene has CDR1 SGHTA and CDR2 FQGNSA. The trim removed 5 bases at V and 8 bases at J, leaving 10 bases unmatched. CDR3 in amino acids: CASSTASGMSKQYF. The CDR3 coding sequence is TGTGCCAGCAGCACCGCTAGCGGGATGTCCAAGCAGTACTTC.

This clone was picked up one time. The chain has TRBV19 and TRBJ1-1; TRBD1 agrees at 7 bases. The germline V gene has CDR1 LNHDA and CDR2 SQIVND (reference sequence). The J segment lost 5 bases and the V segment lost 5 bases, leaving 14 bases of the junction unmatched. The CDR3 has 16 amino acids. The CDR3 sequence: CASSLRQGEGKTEAFF. For the CDR3, the DNA is TGTGCCAGTAGTCTTAGACAGGGAGAAGGGAAAACTGAAGCTTTCTTT.

This clone has a handful of counts. V is TRBV5-8 and J is TRBJ2-3; 7 nucleotides align to TRBD2. Germline V gene sequence: CDR1 SGHTS, CDR2 YDEGEE. The CDR3 length is 14 residues. The junction had 4 bases not matched to a gene; V was cut back by 3 bases and J by 3 bases. CDR3 bases: TGTGCCAGCAGCTGGGGGGGTTTGACAGATACGCAGTATTTT. Translated: CASSWGGLTDTQYF. Together with reference TRBV5-8 and TRBJ2-3, the CDR3 gives the full variable domain: EAGVTQSPTHLIKTRGQQATLRCSPISGHTSVYWYQQALGLGLQFLLWYDEGEERNRGNFPPRFSGRQFPNYSSELNVNALELEDSALYLCASSWGGLTDTQYFGPGTRLTVL.

This clone was counted a few times. The DNA of the CDR3 is TGCGCCAGCAGCCCTCCACAGGTTAACTATGGCTACACCTTC. Amino acid sequence: CASSPPQVNYGYTF. V and J are TRBV5-1 and TRBJ1-2; a weak D match, TRBD1 (5 bases). Germline CDR1 is SGHRS and CDR2 is YFSETQ. This CDR3 region has 14 residues. Trimming took off 4 bases at V and 1 base at J, with 11 bases between the two ends.

This rearrangement joins TRBV7-9 to TRBJ2-7; D might be TRBD1 (5 bases). Trimming shortened V by 3 bases and J by 1 base, and 16 bases separated the two germline ends. CDR1 and CDR2 (germline): SEHNR, FQNEAQ (reference sequence). This CDR3 comprises 16 residues. The CDR3 here is CASSLGLYDSSYEQYF. CDR3 DNA: TGTGCCAGCAGCTTGGGCCTCTACGACAGTTCCTACGAGCAGTACTTC.

This chain connects TRBV12-2 to TRBJ1-6; the table's D call TRBD1 went unverified against the DNA. TRBV12-2 represents a pseudogene. This CDR3 has 19 amino acids. CDR3 DNA sequence: TGTGCAAGTCGCTTCGGACAGAGATTACTTGGGTTGTATAATTCACCCCTCCACTTT. Its translation is CASRFGQRLLGLYNSPLHF.

In its sample, this clone was seen a few times. The chain uses TRBV15 and TRBJ1-3, with D maybe TRBD1 (5 bases). V lost 0 bases to trimming and J lost 7 bases, with 10 bases between them. There are 14 residues in the CDR3. In germline, CDR1 is LNHNV, CDR2 YYDKDF (reference sequence). The CDR3 DNA is TGTGCCACCAGCAGAGATCAGGGTTGGAACACCATATATTTT. This translates into CATSRDQGWNTIYF.

The chain uses TRBV5-5 and TRBJ2-3; a weak D match, TRBD1 (5 bases). The CDR3 consists of 13 residues. Germline V gives CDR1 SGHKS, CDR2 YYEKEE (reference sequence). The V and J ends lost 4 bases and 2 bases respectively, with 8 bases between them. The CDR3 nucleotides are TGTGCCAGCAGCCCAGGGCCCACAGATACGCAGTATTTT. This sequence encodes CASSPGPTDTQYF.

This clone turned up a few times. This chain uses TRBV10-3 with TRBJ2-7, with D perhaps TRBD2 (5 bases). Per the germline V gene, CDR1 is ENHRY and CDR2 is SYGVKD. Trimming left V 4 bases short and J 2 bases short, with 9 bases between. The CDR3 totals 13 residues. The CDR3: CAISAGEAYEQYF. The CDR3 nucleotides are TGTGCCATCAGTGCCGGGGAAGCCTACGAGCAGTACTTC.

This clone occurred a few times. The chain carries TRBV27 and TRBJ1-1; 9 bases are a match to TRBD1. Trimming at V came to 4 bases and at J to 5 bases, leaving 8 bases not matched to a gene. CDR1 and CDR2 from the germline V gene are MNHEY and SMNVEV (reference sequence). This CDR3 comprises 15 residues. In DNA form, the CDR3 reads TGTGCCAGCAGTTCCCGGGACAGGGTAATAACTGAAGCTTTCTTT. Amino acid sequence: CASSSRDRVITEAFF.

This clone was seen only once. No conserved phenylalanine or tryptophan ends this CDR3, so it is likely a read error. This sequence joins TRBV27 and TRBJ1-2; no definite D call. V was shortened by 6 bases and J by 8 bases, with 19 bases between the two germline ends. CDR1 and CDR2 (germline): MNHEY, SMNVEV (reference sequence). The CDR3 has 14 residues. As DNA, the CDR3 is TGTGCCAGCAGCCCCGTTGGCAGGCCCGTAGGCTACACCCTC. Its translation is CASSPVGRPVGYTL.

V gene TRBV10-3 combines with J gene TRBJ2-7; 8 nucleotides agree with TRBD1. CDR1 and CDR2 from the germline V gene are ENHRY and SYGVKD. V lost 5 bases, J lost 3 bases, and 3 bases stayed unmatched. CDR3 length equals 13 residues. This CDR3 reads CAISRDRNYEQYF. As DNA, the CDR3 is TGTGCCATCAGTCGGGACAGGAACTACGAGCAGTACTTC.

The chain recombines TRBV5-1 with TRBJ2-2, with D maybe TRBD1 (6 bases). CDR3 length equals 13 residues. V lost 0 bases to trimming and J lost 7 bases, with 7 bases between them. From germline, CDR1 is SGHRS and CDR2 YFSETQ. The CDR3 is CASSLAQGGELFF. The DNA of the CDR3 is TGCGCCAGCAGCTTGGCACAGGGCGGGGAGCTGTTTTTT.

V usage is TRBV7-9 and J usage is TRBJ2-3; TRBD2 aligns across 12 bases. V shed 3 bases, J shed 5 bases, and the junction held 6 bases outside the gene matches. The CDR3 is made up of 16 amino acids. Germline-derived CDR1 and CDR2 are SEHNR and FQNEAQ (reference sequence). The CDR3 DNA sequence: TGTGCCAGCAGCTTGACGCCGGGACTAGCGGGAGATACGCAGTATTTT. Translation: CASSLTPGLAGDTQYF.

The genes are TRBV6-5 and TRBJ1-1; 9 bases line up with TRBD1. The ends lost 2 bases at V and 11 bases at J; junction bases unmatched: 3. The CDR3 has 12 amino acids. Germline V gives CDR1 MNHEY, CDR2 SVGAGI. The CDR3 DNA reads as TGTGCCAGCAGTTACGGGACAGGGAGGGCTTTCTTT. Its translation is CASSYGTGRAFF.